Each of the 16 T cell receptor beta chains below was sequenced from the same sample in a study of shared clonotypes between healthy human individuals. Cells designated naive CD8 were CD45RO-negative and were positively selected for CCR7, with terminally differentiated effector memory CD45RA+ cells excluded. TCRdb's table, derived via immunoSEQ multiplex PCR, lists solely in-frame clones and lacks some. The sample yields some 2 million clones, about 94% seen once. The sequencing input was naive CD8+ T cells sorted from blood. The receptors stem from a man between 18 and 35 years old in good health.

The rearrangement uses TRBV4-1 and TRBJ2-7; 11 nucleotides align to TRBD2. After removal of 5 bases from V and 2 bases from J, the junction contained 5 bases not matched to a gene. Germline values: CDR1 MGHRA, CDR2 YSYEKL. This CDR3 region has 15 residues. For the CDR3, the DNA is TGCGCCAGCAGCTTACGGACTAGCGGGCCCTACGAGCAGTACTTC. It specifies CASSLRTSGPYEQYF.

CDR3 region: CASSYYRTGADGNTIYF. CDR3 coding DNA: TGTGCCAGCAGCTACTATCGGACAGGGGCGGATGGAAACACCATATATTTT. The J gene is TRBJ1-3, the V gene TRBV7-9, with 9 bases matching TRBD1. The CDR3 is 17 amino acids. V lost 4 bases, J lost 3 bases, and 10 bases stayed unmatched. The germline gives CDR1 SEHNR, CDR2 FQNEAQ (reference sequence).

For this clone: Other DNA sequences within the sample encode an identical CDR3. The chain links TRBV27 to TRBJ1-5; D gene ambiguous. The germline gives CDR1 MNHEY, CDR2 SMNVEV (reference sequence). The CDR3 has 14 residues. V was trimmed by 6 bases and J by 6 bases, leaving 15 bases between them. The CDR3 nucleotides read TGTGCCAGCAGACCAACCGGCAGAGGTCAGCCCCAGCATTTT. Its translation: CASRPTGRGQPQHF.

The CDR3 DNA reads TGTGCCAGCAGTTTAACGACGGAAGGCAATGAGCAGTTCTTC. It encodes CASSLTTEGNEQFF. The chain carries TRBV27 and TRBJ2-1; D remains unclear. Trimming removed 2 bases at V and 6 bases at J, with 11 bases between. Germline CDR1 is MNHEY and CDR2 is SMNVEV (reference sequence). The CDR3 sequence is 14 residues long.

This chain links TRBV4-2 with TRBJ2-3; weak D call: TRBD2 (5 bases). CDR3 length: 15 residues. CDR1 and CDR2 from the germline V gene are LGHNA and YNFKEQ. V was pared by 1 base and J by 2 bases, with 10 bases between. The CDR3 is CASSQGLSFTDTQYF. The DNA of the CDR3 is TGTGCCAGCAGCCAAGGACTATCCTTCACAGATACGCAGTATTTT.

V is TRBV4-2 and J is TRBJ2-5, with 8 nucleotides matching TRBD2. Unmatched junction bases numbered 6, after V lost 3 bases and J lost 3 bases. CDR1 is LGHNA, CDR2 YNFKEQ, per germline. The CDR3 spans 15 residues. CDR3 in DNA: TGTGCCAGCAGCCACTTAAGCGGGGGAGAAGAGACCCAGTACTTC. Translating it yields CASSHLSGGEETQYF.

The V gene is TRBV7-2, the J gene TRBJ2-3, with TRBD1 as a possible D gene (5 bases). Germline CDR1 reads SGHTA; CDR2 reads FQGNSA. The V gene lost 1 base and the J gene lost 2 bases, with 13 bases spanning the gap. The CDR3 runs to 16 residues. The CDR3 nucleotides read TGTGCCAGCAGCTTAGAGTGGGGCAGGTCCACAGATACGCAGTATTTT. The encoded protein is CASSLEWGRSTDTQYF. Supplemented by reference TRBV7-2 and TRBJ2-3, the full variable domain reads GAGVSQSPSNKVTEKGKDVELRCDPISGHTALYWYRQSLGQGLEFLIYFQGNSAPDKSGLPSDRFSAERTGGSVSTLTIQRTQQEDSAVYLCASSLEWGRSTDTQYFGPGTRLTVL.

This chain links TRBV7-9 with TRBJ2-1; D may be TRBD2 (5 bases). There are 12 residues in the CDR3. The germline CDR1 and CDR2 sequences are SEHNR and FQNEAQ (reference sequence). V was clipped by 5 bases and J by 7 bases, with 9 bases between them. This CDR3 is CASSLLENEQFF. The CDR3 DNA reads TGTGCCAGCAGCCTACTAGAGAATGAGCAGTTCTTC. Using reference TRBV7-9 and TRBJ2-1 for the parts outside the CDR3, the full variable domain is DTGVSQNPRHKITKRGQNVTFRCDPISEHNRLYWYRQTLGQGPEFLTYFQNEAQLEKSRLLSDRFSAERPKGSFSTLEIQRTEQGDSAMYLCASSLLENEQFFGPGTRLTVL.

The J gene is TRBJ1-5, the V gene TRBV19; 7 bases fit TRBD1. CDR3 length: 15 amino acids. With 1 base clipped from V and 4 bases from J, the junction kept 4 bases outside the gene matches. The germline V gene encodes CDR1 LNHDA and CDR2 SQIVND (reference sequence). CDR3 sequence: CASSIVRDRNQPQHF. The CDR3 DNA sequence: TGTGCCAGTAGTATAGTCCGGGACAGAAATCAGCCCCAGCATTTT.

The DNA of the CDR3 is TGTGCCAGCAGCTTAGCAAGGGCAGAGTTGGCCAAAAACATTCAGTACTTC. Translation gives CASSLARAELAKNIQYF. J is TRBJ2-4 and V is TRBV7-9, with D unresolved. Germline CDR1 is SEHNR and CDR2 is FQNEAQ (reference sequence). The ends were cut back, 0 bases at V and 1 base at J, with 13 bases in the middle. The CDR3 covers 17 residues.

This rearrangement joins TRBV10-3 to TRBJ2-1; D perhaps matches TRBD1 (6 bases). The CDR3 contains 14 residues. Germline assignment: CDR1 ENHRY and CDR2 SYGVKD. V was pared by 2 bases and J by 5 bases, with 10 bases between. The CDR3 spells CAISEARDNNEQFF. In DNA, the CDR3 is TGTGCCATCAGTGAGGCCCGGGACAACAATGAGCAGTTCTTC.

V and J are TRBV27 and TRBJ1-3; tentatively, D is TRBD1 (5 bases). The CDR3 consists of 13 residues. V shed 5 bases and J shed 5 bases, with 10 bases lying between them. The germline V gene encodes CDR1 MNHEY and CDR2 SMNVEV (reference sequence). The DNA of the CDR3 is TGTGCCAGCAGTCTGGGGGGACGAAACACCATATATTTT. Protein product: CASSLGGRNTIYF.

The CDR3 loop reads CASSGPDLNTEAFF. The CDR3 region has the DNA TGTGCCAGCAGTGGTCCAGACCTGAACACTGAAGCTTTCTTT. The gene calls are TRBV25-1 and TRBJ1-1; no clear D. This CDR3 comprises 14 residues. Germline V gene lookup returns CDR1 MGHDK and CDR2 SYGVNS. Trimming shortened V by 4 bases and J by 0 bases, and 9 bases separated the two germline ends.

The V and J genes are TRBV10-3 and TRBJ2-7; D gene ambiguous. The CDR3 covers 14 residues. With 7 bases removed from V and 2 bases from J, the gap between germline ends came to 15 bases. Germline CDR1 is ENHRY and CDR2 is SYGVKD. The CDR3 protein is CAIKSHIMPYEQYF. CDR3 bases: TGTGCCATCAAGTCCCACATAATGCCCTACGAGCAGTACTTC.

This clone appeared once. The chain recombines TRBV10-3 with TRBJ2-5, with no clear D. Germline V gene data show CDR1 as ENHRY and CDR2 as SYGVKD. V was pared by 5 bases and J by 4 bases, with 8 bases between. The CDR3 runs to 12 residues. The DNA of the CDR3 is TGTGCCATCAGTCGAGAGGCAGAGACCCAGTACTTC. Amino acids: CAISREAETQYF.

The chain combines TRBV7-6 with TRBJ2-5; D gene uncertain. The germline V gene encodes CDR1 SGHVS and CDR2 FNYEAQ. The CDR3 consists of 16 residues. Deletions cut 3 bases from V and 2 bases from J, with 16 bases between. The CDR3, as DNA: TGTGCCAGCAGCTTCTCCCCGGAACAGCAACAAGAGACCCAGTACTTC. Translation gives CASSFSPEQQQETQYF.